These 17 T cell receptor beta chains share one sample of origin, sequenced in a study of T cell clones after liver transplantation. Clones were read by immunoSEQ multiplex PCR, and TCRdb kept only the in-frame ones, dropping some. The data contain about 71,000 clones, roughly 80% of them singletons. The sample in question was CD4+ T cells from blood, obtained 12 months after liver transplant. All receptors come from a human patient who received a liver transplant. Some T cells may be graft donor cells.

This chain links TRBV2 with TRBJ1-2; D may be TRBD1 (5 bases). Trimming left V 1 base short and J 4 bases short, with 16 bases between. Germline V gene sequence: CDR1 SNHLY, CDR2 FYNNEI. This CDR3 region has 16 residues. The CDR3 coding sequence is TGTGCCAGCAGTGAAGGGTGGACGGATGGGGGCTATGGCTACACCTTC. Its translation is CASSEGWTDGGYGYTF.

V gene TRBV5-1 combines with J gene TRBJ2-7; weak D call: TRBD2 (6 bases). The CDR3 contains 13 residues. Trimming stripped 3 bases from V and 6 bases from J, with 13 bases between. Germline V CDR1 and CDR2: SGHRS, YFSETQ. CDR3 sequence (DNA): TGCGCCAGCAGCTGGGGGACTCAGGGCGAGCAGTACTTC. It specifies CASSWGTQGEQYF.

V gene TRBV11-3 combines with J gene TRBJ2-2, with TRBD2 matching 8 bases. Germline values: CDR1 SGHNT, CDR2 YENEEA. The CDR3 is 15 residues long. V lost 4 bases to trimming and J lost 6 bases; unmatched junction nucleotides: 7. Here the CDR3 DNA reads TGTGCCAGCAGCTCCTCCGGGACTAGGGCCGGGGAGCTGTTTTTT. Encoded protein: CASSSSGTRAGELFF.

The CDR3 spells CASSLAGGKGHQPQHF. The CDR3, as DNA: TGTGCCAGCAGCTTAGCTGGGGGGAAGGGTCATCAGCCCCAGCATTTT. The rearrangement uses TRBV7-9 and TRBJ1-5, with D possibly being TRBD1 (5 bases). V shed 0 bases and J shed 5 bases, with 14 bases lying between them. This CDR3 spans 16 amino acids. CDR1 is SEHNR and CDR2 is FQNEAQ in the germline V gene (reference sequence). The full variable domain, rest sourced from reference TRBV7-9 and TRBJ1-5, is DTGVSQNPRHKITKRGQNVTFRCDPISEHNRLYWYRQTLGQGPEFLTYFQNEAQLEKSRLLSDRFSAERPKGSFSTLEIQRTEQGDSAMYLCASSLAGGKGHQPQHFGDGTRLSIL.

This clone is a singleton in its sample. V and J are TRBV10-3 and TRBJ2-4; 7 positions agree with TRBD2. The CDR3 extends over 17 amino acids. The V segment lost 3 bases and the J segment 1 base; nucleotides outside the gene matches: 9. Per the germline V gene, CDR1 is ENHRY and CDR2 is SYGVKD. The CDR3 bases are TGTGCCATCAGTGATCATACTAGCGCGAGGGCCAAAAACATTCAGTACTTC. It yields the protein CAISDHTSARAKNIQYF.

J is TRBJ2-1 and V is TRBV11-2; perhaps D is TRBD1 or TRBD2 (5 bases each). Trimming took off 1 base at V and 0 bases at J, with 7 bases between the two ends. Germline V gives CDR1 SGHAT, CDR2 FQNNGV. The CDR3 is 15 amino acids. CDR3 DNA: TGTGCCAGCAGCTTAGCGGGGCCCTCCTACAATGAGCAGTTCTTC. It is translated as CASSLAGPSYNEQFF.

This chain uses TRBV5-1 with TRBJ1-1; D unclear. Germline lookup yields CDR1 SGHRS and CDR2 YFSETQ. This CDR3 is built from 13 residues. V lost 4 bases and J 1 base, leaving 8 bases between the germline ends. The CDR3 is CASSPYKNTEAFF. Here the CDR3 DNA reads TGCGCCAGCAGCCCCTACAAGAACACTGAAGCTTTCTTT.

J is TRBJ2-5 and V is TRBV2, with D tentatively TRBD1 or TRBD2 (5 bases each). V was shortened by 7 bases and J by 0 bases, with 12 bases between the two germline ends. Germline CDR1 reads SNHLY; CDR2 reads FYNNEI. This CDR3 contains 14 residues. The CDR3: CASKRGVNQETQYF. The DNA of the CDR3 is TGTGCCAGCAAACGAGGGGTGAACCAAGAGACCCAGTACTTC. Filled out from reference TRBV2 and TRBJ2-5, the complete variable domain reads EPEVTQTPSHQVTQMGQEVILRCVPISNHLYFYWYRQILGQKVEFLVSFYNNEISEKSEIFDDQFSVERPDGSNFTLKIRSTKLEDSAMYFCASKRGVNQETQYFGPGTRLLVL.

This chain connects TRBV28 to TRBJ2-3; TRBD2 matches at 8 bases. Trimming took 5 bases from V and 5 from J; bases not matched to a gene: 12. Germline-derived CDR1 and CDR2 are MDHEN and SYDVKM. The CDR3 extends over 16 amino acids. The CDR3 protein is CASSNPGLGGRDTQYF. The CDR3 DNA reads TGTGCCAGCAGTAACCCGGGACTAGGTGGGAGAGATACGCAGTATTTT.

V is TRBV5-4 and J is TRBJ2-1; D is unclear. Between the trimmed V and J ends, which lost 0 bases and 6 bases, there was a span of 4 bases. The CDR3 extends over 12 amino acids. Germline V gives CDR1 SGHNT, CDR2 YYREEE (reference sequence). The CDR3 nucleotides are TGTGCCAGCAGCTTGGCCATCAATGAGCAGTTCTTC. This encodes CASSLAINEQFF.

The V and J genes are TRBV29-1 and TRBJ1-1, with a tentative D call TRBD1 (5 bases). With 3 bases removed from V and 2 bases from J, the gap between germline ends came to 13 bases. Germline values: CDR1 SQVTM, CDR2 ANQGSEA. The CDR3 sequence is 14 residues long. The CDR3 here is CSVEGVLVNTEAFF. The CDR3 nucleotides read TGCAGCGTTGAGGGGGTACTGGTTAACACTGAAGCTTTCTTT. Using reference TRBV29-1 and TRBJ1-1 for the parts outside the CDR3, the full variable domain is SAVISQKPSRDICQRGTSLTIQCQVDSQVTMMFWYRQQPGQSLTLIATANQGSEATYESGFVIDKFPISRPNLTFSTLTVSNMSPEDSSIYLCSVEGVLVNTEAFFGQGTRLTVV.

In its sample, this clone was seen a few times. This chain links TRBV5-1 with TRBJ2-7, with 10 nucleotides matching TRBD1. V dropped 4 bases and J dropped 5; count of bases not matched to a gene: 3. The CDR3 covers 13 residues. CDR1 and CDR2 (germline): SGHRS, YFSETQ. The CDR3 DNA is TGCGCCAGCAGCGTGACAGGGGGCCACGAGCAGTACTTC. Protein product: CASSVTGGHEQYF.

This clone was counted once. This chain uses TRBV5-1 with TRBJ2-7, with 9 nucleotides matching TRBD2. The CDR3 sequence is 15 residues long. Trimming removed 0 bases from V and 4 bases from J; junction bases left unmatched: 5. CDR1 and CDR2 (germline): SGHRS, YFSETQ. CDR3: CASSLAGSGGYEQYF. DNA for the CDR3: TGCGCCAGCAGCTTGGCCGGTAGCGGGGGTTACGAGCAGTACTTC.

This chain connects TRBV7-6 to TRBJ2-1, with TRBD1 identical over 7 bases. The CDR3 loop spans 16 amino acids. Germline CDR1 is SGHVS and CDR2 is FNYEAQ. Trimming cost V 2 bases and J 2 bases; bases outside gene matches: 6. DNA for the CDR3: TGTGCCAGCAGCTTAAGTTGGGACAGAGCCTACAATGAGCAGTTCTTC. Translation: CASSLSWDRAYNEQFF.

V and J are TRBV7-2 and TRBJ2-1; D is ambiguous. There are 14 residues in the CDR3. Deletions cut 5 bases from V and 4 bases from J, with 12 bases between. CDR1 is SGHTA and CDR2 is FQGNSA in the germline V gene. The chain's CDR3 is CASSKIGGYNEQFF. The CDR3 region has the DNA TGTGCCAGCAGCAAAATCGGCGGATACAATGAGCAGTTCTTC.

The DNA for the CDR3 is TGTGCCAGCTCACCAATCGGGGGGCGCGGCTCCTACGAGCAGTACTTC. It yields the protein CASSPIGGRGSYEQYF. This chain joins TRBV18 and TRBJ2-7; tentatively, D is TRBD2 (7 bases). Germline CDR1 reads KGHSH; CDR2 reads LQKENI. This CDR3 has 16 residues. Trimming removed 2 bases at V and 0 bases at J, with 14 bases between.

This clone showed up just a few times. The chain links TRBV2 to TRBJ2-3; tentatively, D is TRBD2 (5 bases). The germline V gene has CDR1 SNHLY and CDR2 FYNNEI. This CDR3 spans 13 amino acids. V lost 6 bases, J lost 6 bases, and 13 bases lay in between. The CDR3 nucleotides read TGTGCCAGCAGCGACATAGCGTCGGATACGCAGTATTTT. Translating it yields CASSDIASDTQYF.